The rows below give T cell receptor beta chains drawn from one sample of a study of shared clonotypes between healthy human individuals. The table came from immunoSEQ multiplex PCR; TCRdb's copy has only in-frame clones and leaves some out. The profile shows roughly 450,000 clones, 79% of them singletons. The sequenced material came from PBMCs. The receptors were sampled from a woman aged 40 to 50 in good health. Some clones in this sample may be carry-over from other donors' samples. CDR3s include the opening cysteine and the closing phenylalanine or tryptophan. Fields, in order: clone size, D gene, V gene, J gene, CDR3 DNA, CDR3 protein. The D gene is left open where the match is weak. Clone size, where shown, is once, few, many, or a class for clones that have expanded.

many,NA,TRBV7-2,TRBJ1-2,TGTGCCAGCAGCCGGGACGTTGCTGGCTACACCTTC,CASSRDVAGYTF
NA,NA,TRBV6-6,TRBJ1-5,TGTGCCAGCAGTTACGACGAGAGGAGAAATCAGCCCCAGCATTTT,CASSYDERRNQPQHF
NA,TRBD2,TRBV7-2,TRBJ2-5,TGTGCCAGCAGCTCCCGCCTGACTAGCGGGATAGGAGAGACCCAGTACTTC,CASSSRLTSGIGETQYF
NA,NA,TRBV28,TRBJ1-4,TGTGCCAGCAGTTTCTCGATCACAGCTCCACCCGAAAAACTGTTTTTT,CASSFSITAPPEKLFF
NA,NA,TRBV21-1,TRBJ2-1,TGTGCCAGCAGCAAATCTTTCAAATATCCTAGCGGGAGGGCCCCTTACAATGAGCAGTTCTTC,CASSKSFKYPSGRAPYNEQFF
NA,NA,TRBV11-2,TRBJ1-1,TGTGCCAGCAGCCTCGGGATGAACACTGAAGCTTTCTTT,CASSLGMNTEAFF
NA,NA,TRBV2,TRBJ2-5,TGTGCCAGCAGTGAATTGGGGGGAGAAGAGACCCAGTACTTC,CASSELGGEETQYF
NA,NA,TRBV4-3,TRBJ2-1,TGCGCCAGCAGCCAAGATCTATTGCGGGGCACTAGCTCCTACAATGAGCAGTTCTTC,CASSQDLLRGTSSYNEQFF
NA,NA,TRBV5-1,TRBJ1-6,TGCGCCAGCAGCTTTGGTGGGGATTCACCCCTCCACTTT,CASSFGGDSPLHF
NA,TRBD2,TRBV19,TRBJ2-7,TGTGCCAGTAGTATATCGGCGGGAGTTTCCCCCTACGAGCAGTACTTC,CASSISAGVSPYEQYF
NA,NA,TRBV12-5,TRBJ2-5,TGTGCTAGTGGTTCGGACGGGGAGACCCAGTACTTC,CASGSDGETQYF
NA,NA,TRBV7-7,TRBJ2-5,TGTGCTAGCAGCTTGACAGAGGTTCAAGAGACCCAGTACTTC,CASSLTEVQETQYF
few,NA,TRBV18,TRBJ2-1,TGTGCCAGCTCCCTTGGTGGGAATGAGCAGTTCTTC,CASSLGGNEQFF
NA,TRBD2,TRBV11-2,TRBJ2-7,TGTGCCAGCAGCTTCCTTAGCGGGAGCTCCTACGAGCAGTACTTC,CASSFLSGSSYEQYF
NA,TRBD2,TRBV19,TRBJ2-1,TGTGCCAGTAGTAGCACTAGCGGGAGGCCCAATGAGCAGTTCTTC,CASSSTSGRPNEQFF
NA,NA,TRBV21-1,TRBJ2-1,TGTGCCAGCAGCAAAGGGCACCATCAACCTTACAATGAGCAGTTCTTC,CASSKGHHQPYNEQFF
NA,TRBD1,TRBV5-1,TRBJ1-4,TGCGCCAGCAGCTTGGGACAGGGAAATGAAAAACTGTTTTTT,CASSLGQGNEKLFF
NA,TRBD1,TRBV19,TRBJ2-7,TGTGCCAGTGGTAACAGGGGGATCTCCGAGCAGTACTTC,CASGNRGISEQYF
many,NA,TRBV4-1,TRBJ1-1,TGCGCCAGCAGCCGAGGGACTTTCCCCAACACTGAAGCTTTCTTT,CASSRGTFPNTEAFF
NA,TRBD2,TRBV4-1,TRBJ2-5,TGCGCCAGCAGCCAAGTAGGGCGGGGGACGGGAGGGCGAGGGACCCAGTACTTC,CASSQVGRGTGGRGTQYF
NA,NA,TRBV11-2,TRBJ2-5,TGTGCCAGCAGCCTACAGGTTGGGGTCCAAGAGACCCAGTACTTC,CASSLQVGVQETQYF
NA,NA,TRBV18,TRBJ1-1,TGTGCCAGCTCACCGGGAACGTGGGGAACTTCTAACGCTGAAGCTTTCTTT,CASSPGTWGTSNAEAFF
NA,TRBD2,TRBV7-9,TRBJ2-5,TGTGCCCGCCCGGGGGGGGAAGAGACCCAGTACTTC,CARPGGEETQYF
NA,TRBD1,TRBV7-2,TRBJ1-2,TGTGCCAGCAGCCCAGGACAGGGAGCTAACTATGGCTACACCTTC,CASSPGQGANYGYTF
NA,TRBD1,TRBV28,TRBJ1-4,TGTGCCAGCAGTTCCGGACAGGGTAGCGAAAAACTGTTTTTT,CASSSGQGSEKLFF
NA,NA,TRBV4-2,TRBJ2-7,TGTGCCAGCAGCCAAGATCCTAGCAGCTCCTACGAGCAGTACTTC,CASSQDPSSSYEQYF
NA,TRBD1,TRBV27,TRBJ2-7,TGTGCCAGCAGTTTAAGGGGACAGGGCCTCTACGAGCAGTACTTC,CASSLRGQGLYEQYF
NA,NA,TRBV11-2,TRBJ2-3,TGTGCCAGCAGCTTAGGCCAGAGGGATACGCAGTATTTT,CASSLGQRDTQYF
many,NA,TRBV30,TRBJ1-1,TGTGCCTGGAGTGACCGAGGGGTTACCATCTCATCTTTCTTT,CAWSDRGVTISSFF
NA,NA,TRBV6-5,TRBJ2-3,TGTGCCAGCAGTTCAACCACAGATACGCAGTATTTT,CASSSTTDTQYF
once,TRBD2,TRBV5-1,TRBJ2-1,TGCGCCAGCAGCCCAGTTTTCAGGGAGGGGTCCTACAATGAGCAGTTCTTC,CASSPVFREGSYNEQFF
NA,TRBD2,TRBV7-9,TRBJ2-1,TGTGCCAGCAGCTTAGAACTAGCGGGGTACAATGAGCAGTTCTTC,CASSLELAGYNEQFF
NA,NA,TRBV10-3,TRBJ2-6,TGTGCCATCAGCGGAGGGCAGAACTCTGGGGCCAACGTCCTGACTTTC,CAISGGQNSGANVLTF
NA,NA,TRBV19,TRBJ2-2,TGTGCCAGTAGTAAGGCCAGGGGAACCGGGGAGCTGTTTTTT,CASSKARGTGELFF
NA,NA,TRBV6-1,TRBJ2-3,TGTGCCAGCTCTAGGGGGATATCCCCAGATACGCAGTATTTT,CASSRGISPDTQYF
once,NA,TRBV7-6,TRBJ2-7,TGTGCCAGCAGCTTAGGTGGCGGGGGCTTCTACGAGCAGTACTTC,CASSLGGGGFYEQYF
NA,NA,TRBV19,TRBJ1-1,TGTGCCATTCAAGGGGGACTGAACACTGAAGCTTTCTTT,CAIQGGLNTEAFF
NA,TRBD2,TRBV7-2,TRBJ2-2,TGTGCCAGCAGCTTAGCCGCGGGAGGAAACACCGGGGAGCTGTTTTTT,CASSLAAGGNTGELFF
few,TRBD2,TRBV29-1,TRBJ2-7,TGCAGCGTTTCCACTAGCGGGAGCCGCTACGAGCAGTACTTC,CSVSTSGSRYEQYF
NA,TRBD2,TRBV11-2,TRBJ2-7,TGTGCCAGCAGCTTAGATCGCACTAGCGGTGCCTACGAGCAGTACTTC,CASSLDRTSGAYEQYF
NA,NA,TRBV7-2,TRBJ2-3,TGTGCCAGCAGCTTAGGTCCGGGATCAGATACGCAGTATTTT,CASSLGPGSDTQYF
NA,TRBD2,TRBV30,TRBJ2-2,TGTGCCTGGGGTAGGCAGGGAGCGGGAACCGGGGAGCTGTTTTTT,CAWGRQGAGTGELFF
NA,NA,TRBV18,TRBJ1-1,TGTGCCAGCTCACCAGGACAGATCACTGAAGCTTTCTTT,CASSPGQITEAFF
NA,NA,TRBV28,TRBJ2-7,TGTGCCAGCAGTCCGGGACTGCATTCCTACGAGCAGTACTTC,CASSPGLHSYEQYF